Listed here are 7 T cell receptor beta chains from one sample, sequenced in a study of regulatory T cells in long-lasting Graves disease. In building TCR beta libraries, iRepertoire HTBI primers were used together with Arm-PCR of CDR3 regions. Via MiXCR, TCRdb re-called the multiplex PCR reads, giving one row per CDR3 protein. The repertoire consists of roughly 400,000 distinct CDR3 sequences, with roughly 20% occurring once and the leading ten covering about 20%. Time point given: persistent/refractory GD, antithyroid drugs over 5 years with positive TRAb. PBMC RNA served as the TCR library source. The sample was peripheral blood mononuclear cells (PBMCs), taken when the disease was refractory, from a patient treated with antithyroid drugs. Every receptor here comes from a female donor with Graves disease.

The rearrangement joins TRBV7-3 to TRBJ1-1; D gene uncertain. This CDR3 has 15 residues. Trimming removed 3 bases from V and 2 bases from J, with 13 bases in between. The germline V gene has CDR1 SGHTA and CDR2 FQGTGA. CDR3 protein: CASSLVPGANTEAFF. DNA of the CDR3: TGTGCCAGCAGCTTGGTCCCAGGTGCTAACACTGAAGCTTTCTTT.

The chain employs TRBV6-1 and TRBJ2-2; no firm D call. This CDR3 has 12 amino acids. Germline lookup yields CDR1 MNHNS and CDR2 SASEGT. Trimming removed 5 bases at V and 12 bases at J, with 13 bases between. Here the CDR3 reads CASSLTAVQLFF. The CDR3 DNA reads TGTGCCAGCAGTCTTACGGCGGTGCAGCTGTTTTTT.

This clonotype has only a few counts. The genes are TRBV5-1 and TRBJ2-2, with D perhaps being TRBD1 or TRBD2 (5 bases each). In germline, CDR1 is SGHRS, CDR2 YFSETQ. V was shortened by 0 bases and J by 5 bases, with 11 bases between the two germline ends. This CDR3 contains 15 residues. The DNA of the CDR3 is TGCGCCAGCAGCTTGGCCATAGGGACGACCGGGGAGCTGTTTTTT. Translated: CASSLAIGTTGELFF.

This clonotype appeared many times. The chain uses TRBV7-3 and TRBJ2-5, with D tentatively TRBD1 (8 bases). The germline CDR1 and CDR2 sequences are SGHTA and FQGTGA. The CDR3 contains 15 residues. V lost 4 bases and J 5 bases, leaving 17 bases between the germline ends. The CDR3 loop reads CASSSTGQGGETQYF. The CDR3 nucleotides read TGTGCCAGCAGCTCCACCGGACAGGGAGGGGAGACCCAGTACTTC.

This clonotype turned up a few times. The CDR3 DNA sequence: TGCGCCAGCAGCTCGAAGGGACCGGGACAACTTTACGAGCAGTACTTC. It encodes CASSSKGPGQLYEQYF. The rearrangement links TRBV5-1 to TRBJ2-7; D is possibly TRBD1 (6 bases). V was trimmed by 3 bases and J by 4 bases, leaving 20 bases between them. The germline V gene encodes CDR1 SGHRS and CDR2 YFSETQ. The CDR3 contains 16 residues.

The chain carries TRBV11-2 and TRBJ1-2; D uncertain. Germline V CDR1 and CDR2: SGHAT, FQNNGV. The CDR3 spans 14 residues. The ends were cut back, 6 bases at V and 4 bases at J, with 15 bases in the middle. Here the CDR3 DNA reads TGTGCCAGCAGACCCGGCCTGCCTCCCTATGGCTACACCTTC. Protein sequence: CASRPGLPPYGYTF.

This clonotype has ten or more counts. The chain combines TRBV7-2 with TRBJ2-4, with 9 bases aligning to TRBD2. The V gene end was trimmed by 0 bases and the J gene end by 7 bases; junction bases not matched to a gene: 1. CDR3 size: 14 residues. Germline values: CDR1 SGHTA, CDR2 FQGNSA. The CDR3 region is CASSLASGSNIQYF. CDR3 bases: TGTGCCAGCAGCTTAGCTAGCGGGAGTAACATTCAGTACTTC.